This T cell receptor beta chain derives from a study of synovial regulatory T cells in juvenile arthritis. Study-wide results and caveats: Largely private between patients, iaTreg TCR repertoires showed partial overlap with synovial Teff and blood CPL repertoires.

Details on this clone: What it binds is unknown.

The approximately eleven donors had active juvenile idiopathic arthritis, with 3 polyarticular and 8 oligoarticular cases. Repertoires were generated with immunoSEQ multiplex PCR, while TCRdb's copy carries only in-frame clones and drops some. The sample data list under 10,000 clones. From germline, CDR1 is MGHRA and CDR2 YSYEKL. The CDR3 sequence is 15 residues long. This entry has no DNA. What was sequenced was Treg cells from blood. Subset denoted: remaining (HLA-DR-negative) circulating blood Treg cells. The receptor was derived from a donor younger than 30 with juvenile idiopathic arthritis. The chain recombines TRBV4-1 with TRBJ2-5; TCRdb's assignment of TRBD2 cannot be checked, as there is no DNA. CDR3: CASSQDSRDQETQYF.